Shown below are 25 T cell receptor beta chains from a single sample sequenced in a study of T-cell reconstitution after alpha-beta-depleted transplantation in children. The authors prepared the TCRbeta library with unique molecular identifiers. TCRdb called the PCR reads again in MiXCR, with one record for every CDR3 protein. In the table there are about 300,000 distinct CDR3 sequences, 10% of which are singletons. The material sequenced was PBMCs, taken before TCRalphabeta/CD19-depleted stem cell transplant. The origin of the receptors is a boy less than two years old with acute myeloid leukemia, due to receive a stem cell transplant.

This clonotype was counted ten times or more. CDR3 amino acids: CASREGLAGAGQYF. CDR3 bases: TGTGCCAGCAGGGAAGGACTAGCGGGAGCAGGGCAGTACTTC. This chain uses TRBV28 with TRBJ2-7; 13 positions match TRBD2. CDR1 is MDHEN and CDR2 is SYDVKM in the germline V gene. Trimming removed 6 bases from V and 9 bases from J; junction bases left unmatched: 8. CDR3 length equals 14 residues.

This clonotype was seen at least ten times. V gene TRBV10-3 combines with J gene TRBJ1-1, with 8 nucleotides matching TRBD1. CDR3 length: 16 residues. CDR1 is ENHRY, CDR2 SYGVKD, per germline. With V trimmed by 2 bases and J by 1 base, 6 bases remained unmatched. The CDR3 nucleotides are TGTGCCATCAGTGAGCCGGCCGGGACAGGGAACACTGAAGCTTTCTTT. Residues: CAISEPAGTGNTEAFF.

This clonotype has a count of ten or more. The chain couples TRBV9 to TRBJ2-3; the D gene is possibly TRBD2 (6 bases). Germline V lookup: CDR1 SGDLS, CDR2 YYNGEE. CDR3 size: 15 residues. V was clipped by 0 bases and J by 5 bases, with 13 bases between them. CDR3 in amino acids: CASSVDGKGGDTQYF. DNA for the CDR3: TGTGCCAGCAGCGTAGACGGAAAGGGAGGAGATACGCAGTATTTT.

The table lists this clonotype with many counts. The chain uses TRBV29-1 and TRBJ2-7; perhaps TRBD2 as D (5 bases). The CDR3 consists of 12 residues. Germline CDR1 reads SQVTM; CDR2 reads ANQGSEA. Trimming left V 2 bases short and J 2 bases short, with 7 bases between. CDR3 nucleotides: TGCAGCGTTGAAAGCGGCCCCTACGAGCAGTACTTC. This codes for CSVESGPYEQYF.

As concerns this clonotype: A much larger clone sits a single nucleotide away, making a read error possible. V gene TRBV28 combines with J gene TRBJ2-1, with D tentatively TRBD2 (6 bases). CDR1 is MDHEN and CDR2 is SYDVKM in the germline V gene. The V gene lost 2 bases and the J gene lost 7 bases, with 12 bases spanning the gap. The CDR3 is 14 amino acids. The CDR3 region is CASSLASEKNEQFF. In DNA, the CDR3 is TGTGCCAGCAGTTTAGCTAGCGAGAAGAATGAGCAGTTCTTC.

This clonotype came up a few times. This chain uses TRBV27 with TRBJ2-4; D is perhaps TRBD1 or TRBD2 (5 bases each). The V gene lost 5 bases and the J gene lost 8 bases, with 19 bases spanning the gap. The CDR3 length is 15 residues. Germline CDR1 is MNHEY and CDR2 is SMNVEV (reference sequence). Here the CDR3 reads CASSPGPPRADIQYF. In DNA, the CDR3 is TGTGCCAGCAGTCCAGGGCCCCCAAGAGCGGACATTCAGTACTTC.

This clonotype showed up many times. CDR3 sequence reads: CASSSIGLAGNNEQFF. CDR3 nucleotides: TGCGCCAGCAGCTCGATCGGACTAGCGGGGAACAATGAGCAGTTCTTC. The chain is built from TRBV5-1 and TRBJ2-1; 12 bases are a match to TRBD2. Germline V gene data show CDR1 as SGHRS and CDR2 as YFSETQ. This CDR3 has 16 residues. V dropped 3 bases and J dropped 5; count of bases not matched to a gene: 6.

In this sample, this clonotype turned up many times. This sequence joins TRBV25-1 and TRBJ1-2; D ambiguous. With 2 bases removed from V and 4 bases from J, the gap between germline ends came to 8 bases. Germline CDR1 is MGHDK and CDR2 is SYGVNS. The length of the CDR3 is 13 residues. The CDR3 sequence: CASSEEALYGYTF. The CDR3 nucleotides are TGTGCCAGCAGTGAAGAGGCCCTCTATGGCTACACCTTC.

This clonotype came up many times. The chain recombines TRBV5-5 with TRBJ2-1; TRBD1 might be the D (6 bases). The germline V and J ends were trimmed by 4 bases and 5 bases, with 13 bases remaining between them. Germline CDR1 SGHKS, CDR2 YYEKEE (reference sequence). This CDR3 region has 14 residues. CDR3 sequence: CASSTGHRDNEQFF. CDR3 DNA sequence: TGTGCCAGCAGCACGGGACACAGGGACAATGAGCAGTTCTTC.

On this clonotype: A much larger clonotype is one base distant, so this may be a read error. CDR3 sequence: CASSEQSNQPQHF. CDR3 DNA: TGTGCCAGCAGCGAACAGAGCAATCAGCCCCAGCATTTT. The chain has TRBV5-5 and TRBJ1-5; D not resolved. The CDR3 runs 13 residues. Per the germline V gene, CDR1 is SGHKS and CDR2 is YYEKEE (reference sequence). V lost 4 bases, J lost 1 base, and 6 bases lay in between.

The chain recombines TRBV6-5 with TRBJ2-7; a weak D match, TRBD1 (5 bases). Germline V gene sequence: CDR1 MNHEY, CDR2 SVGAGI. Trimming removed 4 bases at V and 1 base at J, with 11 bases between. CDR3 length: 14 residues. CDR3 bases: TGTGCCAGCAGTTTCTTCTCAGGGTCCTACGAGCAGTACTTC. This translates into CASSFFSGSYEQYF.

Note on this clonotype: Just one base apart from a much larger clone, this may be a read error. The chain recombines TRBV5-6 with TRBJ2-5, with D possibly matching TRBD2 (7 bases). CDR3 size: 15 residues. Trimming took 1 base from V and 4 from J, leaving 14 bases between them. CDR1 SGHDT and CDR2 YYEEEE come from the germline V gene. CDR3 nucleotides: TGTGCCAGCAGCTTGAGGGGGGGAACGGGAGAGACCCAGTACTTC. Its translation is CASSLRGGTGETQYF.

This clonotype has at least ten counts. The chain recombines TRBV5-1 with TRBJ2-1, with 12 bases aligning to TRBD2. The CDR3 has 17 amino acids. Looked up from germline, CDR1 is SGHRS and CDR2 is YFSETQ. V dropped 2 bases and J dropped 4; count of bases not matched to a gene: 7. CDR3: CASSFEPGLAGYNEQFF. In DNA, the CDR3 is TGCGCCAGCAGCTTTGAACCGGGACTAGCGGGTTACAATGAGCAGTTCTTC.

The chain employs TRBV4-3 and TRBJ2-1, with D unresolved. This CDR3 comprises 13 residues. Trimming pared 1 base from V and 7 bases from J, leaving 8 bases between. Germline V gene sequence: CDR1 LGHNA, CDR2 YSLEER. The DNA of the CDR3 is TGCGCCAGCAGCCAAGCGCTCGAGAATGAGCAGTTCTTC. As protein: CASSQALENEQFF.

In its sample, this clonotype was seen many times. This sequence joins TRBV7-9 and TRBJ2-7; the match to TRBD1 covers 7 bases. In germline, CDR1 is SEHNR, CDR2 FQNEAQ (reference sequence). This CDR3 spans 15 amino acids. The ends lost 4 bases at V and 1 base at J; junction bases unmatched: 7. This chain's CDR3 is CASSSRGTASYEQYF. CDR3 nucleotide sequence: TGTGCCAGCAGCTCTAGGGGGACAGCGTCCTACGAGCAGTACTTC.

Remarks on this clonotype: One end of the junction is discordant with germline, which a read error may explain. The rearrangement uses TRBV6-4 and TRBJ2-1; D assignment may be TRBD1 or TRBD2 (6 bases each). Germline CDR1 is MRHNA and CDR2 is SNTAGT. This CDR3 has 19 amino acids. The CDR3: CACSLDSRGPIRSYNEQFF. The DNA of the CDR3 is TGTGCCTGCAGTTTAGATTCCCGGGGGCCCATCCGCTCCTACAATGAGCAGTTCTTC.

Note on this clonotype: A read error may explain this, as a much larger clone is one base away. The chain joins TRBV7-2 to TRBJ1-2; TRBD1 agrees at 8 bases. The germline gives CDR1 SGHTA, CDR2 FQGNSA. This CDR3 has 15 residues. The CDR3 sequence: CGSSFTGGENYGYTF. The DNA for the CDR3 is TGTGGCAGCAGCTTTACAGGGGGAGAGAACTATGGCTACACCTTC.

This clonotype was found many times. The DNA of the CDR3 is TGTGCCAGCGCTTCCGGGACTAGCGGGTACAATGAGCAGTTCTTC. This sequence encodes CASASGTSGYNEQFF. This rearrangement joins TRBV7-3 to TRBJ2-1; 12 nucleotides align to TRBD2. J gave up 4 bases and V 8 bases, and 6 bases lay outside the gene matches. Germline CDR1 is SGHTA and CDR2 is FQGTGA. CDR3 size: 15 residues.

This clonotype was detected once. A read error is possible here, since a much larger clone lies one base away. The chain couples TRBV27 to TRBJ1-1; a weak D match, TRBD1 (5 bases). This CDR3 has 14 residues. CDR1 is MNHEY and CDR2 is SMNVEV in the germline V gene (reference sequence). V lost 4 bases, J lost 2 bases, and 11 bases lay in between. The CDR3 bases are TGTGCCAGCAGTTCCTTGGACACCAACACTGAAGCTTTCTTT. Its protein product is CASSSLDTNTEAFF.

This clonotype was detected only a few times. The chain carries TRBV11-2 and TRBJ2-2; a weak D match, TRBD2 (6 bases). V lost 3 bases and J 0 bases, leaving 17 bases between the germline ends. Per the germline V gene, CDR1 is SGHAT and CDR2 is FQNNGV. CDR3 length: 18 amino acids. CDR3 nucleotide sequence: TGTGCCAGCAGCTTCCCCCGTCTAGCGCAAACGAACACCGGGGAGCTGTTTTTT. Translated, it gives CASSFPRLAQTNTGELFF.

This clonotype was detected ten times or more. CDR3 DNA: TGCAGCGTTCGACAGGGTATGGGCTATGGCTACACCTTC. Residues: CSVRQGMGYGYTF. This rearrangement joins TRBV29-1 to TRBJ1-2; 7 nucleotides align to TRBD1. The germline V gene encodes CDR1 SQVTM and CDR2 ANQGSEA. The CDR3 is 13 residues long. Germline trimming cut 5 bases from V and 4 bases from J; bases unmatched to any gene: 7.

This clonotype was seen at least ten times. The V call is TRBV24-1, the J call TRBJ2-1; 9 bases are a match to TRBD2. Trimming took 4 bases from V and 4 from J; bases not matched to a gene: 7. Germline CDR1 KGHDR, CDR2 SFDVKD. CDR3 length: 16 amino acids. CDR3: CATSEAGGNSYNEQFF. CDR3 bases: TGTGCCACCAGTGAGGCGGGAGGGAACTCGTACAATGAGCAGTTCTTC.

The V call is TRBV9, the J call TRBJ2-7; 8 nucleotides match TRBD1. The ends lost 2 bases at V and 2 bases at J; junction bases unmatched: 9. The CDR3 is made up of 16 amino acids. CDR1 is SGDLS, CDR2 YYNGEE, per germline. The CDR3 here is CASSVSPGQATYEQYF. Here the CDR3 DNA reads TGTGCCAGCAGCGTCTCCCCGGGACAGGCGACCTACGAGCAGTACTTC.

This clonotype has only a few counts. The rearrangement links TRBV13 to TRBJ1-1, with D maybe TRBD1 (6 bases). Germline V gene lookup returns CDR1 PRHDT and CDR2 FYEKMQ (reference sequence). Trimming shortened V by 3 bases and J by 10 bases, and 21 bases separated the two germline ends. The CDR3 has 15 amino acids. This CDR3 reads CASSFWTAGREGAFF. The CDR3 bases are TGTGCCAGCAGCTTTTGGACAGCAGGGCGAGAAGGAGCTTTCTTT.

Many counts were recorded for this clonotype. This chain uses TRBV20-1 with TRBJ2-5; D unclear. The CDR3 is made up of 14 amino acids. Between the trimmed V and J ends, which lost 0 bases and 1 base, there was a span of 9 bases. Germline lookup yields CDR1 DFQATT and CDR2 SNEGSKA (reference sequence). Here the CDR3 reads CSARDWLAQETQYF. The CDR3 DNA reads TGCAGTGCTAGAGATTGGTTAGCCCAAGAGACCCAGTACTTC.